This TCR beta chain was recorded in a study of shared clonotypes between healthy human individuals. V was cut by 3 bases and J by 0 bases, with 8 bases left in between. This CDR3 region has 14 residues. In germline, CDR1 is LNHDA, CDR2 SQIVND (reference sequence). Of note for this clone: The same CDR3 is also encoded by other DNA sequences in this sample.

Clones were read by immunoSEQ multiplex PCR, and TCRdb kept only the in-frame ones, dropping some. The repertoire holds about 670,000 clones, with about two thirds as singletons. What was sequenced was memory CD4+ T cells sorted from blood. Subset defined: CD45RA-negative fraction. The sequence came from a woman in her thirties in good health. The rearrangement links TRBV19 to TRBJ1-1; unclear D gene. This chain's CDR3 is CASSIKALNTEAFF. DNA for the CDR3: TGTGCCAGTAGTATTAAGGCATTGAACACTGAAGCTTTCTTT.